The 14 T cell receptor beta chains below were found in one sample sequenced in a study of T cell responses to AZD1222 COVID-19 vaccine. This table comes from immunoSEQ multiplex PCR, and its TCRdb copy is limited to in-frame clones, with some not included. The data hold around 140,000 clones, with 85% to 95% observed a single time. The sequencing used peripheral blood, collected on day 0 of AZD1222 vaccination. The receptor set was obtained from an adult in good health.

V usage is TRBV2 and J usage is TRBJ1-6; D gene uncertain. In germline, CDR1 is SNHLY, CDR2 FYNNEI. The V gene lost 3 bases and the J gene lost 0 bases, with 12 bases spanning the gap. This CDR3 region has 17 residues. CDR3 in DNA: TGTGCCAGCAGTGAGACAAAGACGAGCTCCTATAATTCACCCCTCCACTTT. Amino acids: CASSETKTSSYNSPLHF.

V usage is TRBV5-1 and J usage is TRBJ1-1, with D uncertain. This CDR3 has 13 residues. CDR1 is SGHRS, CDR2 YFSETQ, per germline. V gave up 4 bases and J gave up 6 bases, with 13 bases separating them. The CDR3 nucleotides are TGCGCCAGCAGCCCCGACGGGTCCGCTGAAGCTTTCTTT. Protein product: CASSPDGSAEAFF.

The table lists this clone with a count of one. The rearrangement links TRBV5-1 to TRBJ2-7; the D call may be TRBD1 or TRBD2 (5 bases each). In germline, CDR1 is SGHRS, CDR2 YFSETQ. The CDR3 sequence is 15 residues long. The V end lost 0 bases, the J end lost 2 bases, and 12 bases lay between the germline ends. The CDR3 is CASSLVTGAAYEQYF. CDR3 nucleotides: TGCGCCAGCAGCTTGGTAACCGGGGCCGCCTACGAGCAGTACTTC.

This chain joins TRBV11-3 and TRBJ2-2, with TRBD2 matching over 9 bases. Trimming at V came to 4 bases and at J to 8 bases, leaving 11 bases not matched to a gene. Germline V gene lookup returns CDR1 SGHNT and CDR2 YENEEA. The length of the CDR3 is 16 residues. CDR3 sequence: CASSSSGRSGRGELFF. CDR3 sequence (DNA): TGTGCCAGCAGCTCCAGCGGGAGGTCGGGTCGAGGGGAGCTGTTTTTT.

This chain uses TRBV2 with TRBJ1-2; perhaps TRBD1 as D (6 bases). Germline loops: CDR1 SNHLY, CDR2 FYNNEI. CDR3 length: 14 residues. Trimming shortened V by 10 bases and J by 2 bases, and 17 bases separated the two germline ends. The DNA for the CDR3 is TGTGCCATTTTACAGGGTCCCGCGAACTATGGCTACACCTTC. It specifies CAILQGPANYGYTF.

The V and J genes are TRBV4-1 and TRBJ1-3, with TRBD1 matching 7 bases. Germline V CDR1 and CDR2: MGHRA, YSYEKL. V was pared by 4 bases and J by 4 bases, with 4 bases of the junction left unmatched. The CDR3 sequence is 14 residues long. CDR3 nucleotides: TGCGCCAGCAGCCCCTCGGACAGGGGAAACACCATATATTTT. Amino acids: CASSPSDRGNTIYF.

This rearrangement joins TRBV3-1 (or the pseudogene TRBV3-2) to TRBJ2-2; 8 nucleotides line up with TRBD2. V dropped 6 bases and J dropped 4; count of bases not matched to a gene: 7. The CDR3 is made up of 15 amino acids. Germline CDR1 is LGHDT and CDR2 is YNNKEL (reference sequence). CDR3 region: CASRPGLGSTGELFF. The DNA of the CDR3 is TGTGCCAGCAGACCGGGACTAGGGAGCACCGGGGAGCTGTTTTTT.

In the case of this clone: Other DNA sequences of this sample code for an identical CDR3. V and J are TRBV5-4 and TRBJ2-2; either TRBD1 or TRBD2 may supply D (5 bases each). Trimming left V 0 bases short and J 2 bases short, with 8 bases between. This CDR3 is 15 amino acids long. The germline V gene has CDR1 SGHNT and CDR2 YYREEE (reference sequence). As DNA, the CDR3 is TGTGCCAGCAGCTTGGGGGGGTCAAACACCGGGGAGCTGTTTTTT. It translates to CASSLGGSNTGELFF.

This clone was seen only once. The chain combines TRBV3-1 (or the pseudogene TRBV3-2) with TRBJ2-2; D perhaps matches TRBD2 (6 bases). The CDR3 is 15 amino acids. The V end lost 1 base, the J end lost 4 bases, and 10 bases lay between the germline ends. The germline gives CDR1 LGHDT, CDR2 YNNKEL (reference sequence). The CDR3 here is CASSQVKEGTGELFF. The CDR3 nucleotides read TGTGCCAGCAGCCAAGTTAAGGAGGGCACCGGGGAGCTGTTTTTT.

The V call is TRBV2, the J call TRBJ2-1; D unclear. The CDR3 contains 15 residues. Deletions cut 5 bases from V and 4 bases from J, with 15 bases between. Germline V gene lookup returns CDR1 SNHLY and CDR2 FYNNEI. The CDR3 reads CASSPGPASYNEQFF. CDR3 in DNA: TGTGCCAGCAGTCCGGGCCCCGCATCGTACAATGAGCAGTTCTTC.

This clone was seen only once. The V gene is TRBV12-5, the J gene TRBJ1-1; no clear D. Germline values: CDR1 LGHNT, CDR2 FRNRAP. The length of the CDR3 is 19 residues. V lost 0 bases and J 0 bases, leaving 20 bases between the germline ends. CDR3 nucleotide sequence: TGTGCTAGTGGTTTGGTACCGGATTTGGAGAGTACGATGAACACTGAAGCTTTCTTT. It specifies CASGLVPDLESTMNTEAFF.

CDR3 nucleotides: TGTGCCAGCAGTGACGGGGCTAGCGTAGTAGCCAAAAACATTCAGTACTTC. This encodes CASSDGASVVAKNIQYF. V usage is TRBV2 and J usage is TRBJ2-4; D may be TRBD2 (6 bases). V was trimmed by 3 bases and J by 0 bases, leaving 15 bases between them. This CDR3 contains 17 residues. The germline V gene encodes CDR1 SNHLY and CDR2 FYNNEI.

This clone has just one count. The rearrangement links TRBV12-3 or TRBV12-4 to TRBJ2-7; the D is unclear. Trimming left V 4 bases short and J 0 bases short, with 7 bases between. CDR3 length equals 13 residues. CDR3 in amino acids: CASSYDNSYEQYF. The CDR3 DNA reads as TGTGCCAGCAGTTACGACAACTCCTACGAGCAGTACTTC.

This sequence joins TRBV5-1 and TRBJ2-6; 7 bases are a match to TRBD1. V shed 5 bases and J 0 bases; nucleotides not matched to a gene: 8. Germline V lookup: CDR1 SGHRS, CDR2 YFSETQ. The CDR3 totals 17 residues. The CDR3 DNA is TGCGCCAGCAGACCCGGGACAGATAGCTCTGGGGCCAACGTCCTGACTTTC. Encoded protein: CASRPGTDSSGANVLTF.